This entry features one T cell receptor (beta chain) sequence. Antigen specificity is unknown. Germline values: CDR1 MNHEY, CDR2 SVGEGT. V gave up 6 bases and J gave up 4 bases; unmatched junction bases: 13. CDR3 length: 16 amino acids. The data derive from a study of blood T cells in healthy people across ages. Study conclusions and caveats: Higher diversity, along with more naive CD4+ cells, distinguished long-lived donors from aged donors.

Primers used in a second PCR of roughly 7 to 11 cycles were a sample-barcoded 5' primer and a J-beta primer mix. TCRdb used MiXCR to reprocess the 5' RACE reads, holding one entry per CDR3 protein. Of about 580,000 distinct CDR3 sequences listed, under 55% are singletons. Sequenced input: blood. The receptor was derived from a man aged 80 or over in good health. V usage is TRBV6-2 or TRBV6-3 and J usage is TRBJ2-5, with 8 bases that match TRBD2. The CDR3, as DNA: TGTGCCAGCAGCGACCGGGGGGGGGCAATTGGAGAGACCCAGTACTTC. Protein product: CASSDRGGAIGETQYF.